Listed here are 22 T cell receptor beta chains from one sample, sequenced in a study of regulatory T cells in long-lasting Graves disease. Construction of the TCR beta libraries employed iRepertoire HTBI primers in conjunction with Arm-PCR of CDR3 regions. From the multiplex PCR reads, TCRdb called clonotypes with MiXCR, one entry per CDR3 protein. The sample shows more than 300,000 distinct CDR3 sequences, approximately 10% of them seen only once. Time point of the sample: newly diagnosed GD, antithyroid drugs for less than 3 months. PBMC-derived RNA was used for the TCR library. This same sample was also part of a study on T cells in Graves' hyperthyroidism and ophthalmopathy.

The sample here was peripheral blood mononuclear cells (PBMCs), taken at new diagnosis, from a patient treated with antithyroid drugs. These receptors came from a woman between 18 and 29 years old with Graves disease.

This clonotype was counted only a few times. This chain connects TRBV2 to TRBJ1-1; D is uncertain. CDR1 is SNHLY and CDR2 is FYNNEI in the germline V gene. The ends were cut back, 4 bases at V and 1 base at J, with 13 bases in the middle. The length of the CDR3 is 15 residues. The CDR3 DNA reads TGTGCCAGCAGTGTAATAGGACGGAGGAACACTGAAGCTTTCTTT. This gives the protein CASSVIGRRNTEAFF.

This clonotype was counted a few times. The genes are TRBV5-4 and TRBJ1-2; D call uncertain. The V end was cut by 0 bases, the J end by 0 bases, with 15 bases between. The CDR3 spans 17 residues. Germline lookup yields CDR1 SGHNT and CDR2 YYREEE (reference sequence). The CDR3 protein is CASSLVSLSRPNYGYTF. The CDR3 DNA reads as TGTGCCAGCAGCTTGGTTTCTTTATCCAGACCTAACTATGGCTACACCTTC.

This clonotype has at least ten counts. The rearrangement links TRBV12-3 or TRBV12-4 to TRBJ2-7, with D tentatively TRBD2 (6 bases). V was trimmed by 5 bases and J by 2 bases, leaving 19 bases between them. The CDR3 spans 16 residues. CDR3 region: CASSRNGGDSAYEQYF. Here the CDR3 DNA reads TGTGCCAGCAGTCGAAACGGAGGGGATTCAGCCTACGAGCAGTACTTC.

This clonotype was observed at least ten times. The CDR3 sequence: CASSLVVGVNTEAFF. CDR3 nucleotides: TGTGCCAGCAGCTTAGTGGTCGGGGTGAACACTGAAGCTTTCTTT. This chain joins TRBV7-2 and TRBJ1-1; unclear D gene. The CDR3 extends over 15 amino acids. The V end lost 1 base, the J end lost 0 bases, and 9 bases lay between the germline ends. Per the germline V gene, CDR1 is SGHTA and CDR2 is FQGNSA.

The sample holds a few counts of this clonotype. The V gene is TRBV7-3, the J gene TRBJ2-1; 15 bases line up with TRBD2. CDR3 length: 16 residues. The J segment lost 7 bases and the V segment lost 5 bases, leaving 6 bases of the junction unmatched. In germline, CDR1 is SGHTA, CDR2 FQGTGA. DNA for the CDR3: TGTGCCAGCAGCCCAGGGACTAGCGGGGGGATGAATGAGCAGTTCTTC. It specifies CASSPGTSGGMNEQFF.

About this clonotype itself: One end of the junction is discordant with germline, which a read error may explain. As DNA, the CDR3 is TGTGCCAGCGGTTATGAGCGGTCCCACTCCTACGAGCAGTACTTC. This codes for CASGYERSHSYEQYF. The chain has TRBV6-2 or TRBV6-3 and TRBJ2-7; D possibly corresponds to TRBD2 (5 bases). The CDR3 contains 15 residues. Germline V CDR1 and CDR2: MNHEY, SVGEGT.

This clonotype was picked up many times. The chain carries TRBV7-9 and TRBJ1-1; D is ambiguous. The CDR3 runs to 13 residues. CDR1 and CDR2 (germline): SEHNR, FQNEAQ (reference sequence). Trimming cost V 0 bases and J 4 bases, with 6 bases left between them. Here the CDR3 DNA reads TGTGCCAGCAGCTTAGCACAGCTCACTGAAGCTTTCTTT. It is translated as CASSLAQLTEAFF.

In this sample, this clonotype turned up a few times. The chain combines TRBV6-2 or TRBV6-3 with TRBJ2-4; D perhaps matches TRBD2 (5 bases). V lost 6 bases and J lost 12, with 21 bases in between. Germline V gene sequence: CDR1 MNHEY, CDR2 SVGEGT. This CDR3 is built from 14 residues. The CDR3 reads CASRQGLKAATQYF. Written as DNA, the CDR3 is TGTGCCAGCAGACAAGGACTTAAAGCTGCTACTCAGTACTTC.

In this sample, this clonotype turned up many times. DNA for the CDR3: TGTGCCAGCAGTTACGAACAAGATACTTACAACTATGGCTACACCTTC. Encoded protein: CASSYEQDTYNYGYTF. This chain links TRBV6-2 or TRBV6-3 with TRBJ1-2; D unclear. The CDR3 extends over 16 amino acids. CDR1 and CDR2 (germline): MNHEY, SVGEGT. V was trimmed by 2 bases and J by 2 bases, leaving 15 bases between them.

This clonotype was detected ten times or more. In DNA form, the CDR3 reads TGCGCCAGCAGCCAATGGGCCAACTATGGCTACACCTTC. Amino acid sequence: CASSQWANYGYTF. The V call is TRBV4-3, the J call TRBJ1-2, with unresolved D. This CDR3 comprises 13 residues. Per the germline V gene, CDR1 is LGHNA and CDR2 is YSLEER. The germline V and J ends were trimmed by 2 bases and 2 bases, with 6 bases remaining between them.

This clonotype showed up many times. V gene TRBV11-2 combines with J gene TRBJ2-1, with 10 bases that match TRBD2. From germline, CDR1 is SGHAT and CDR2 FQNNGV. The V and J ends lost 4 bases and 7 bases, in that order; junction bases with no gene match: 7. There are 15 residues in the CDR3. CDR3 loop: CASSWASGSNNEQFF. The CDR3, as DNA: TGTGCCAGCAGCTGGGCTAGCGGGAGTAATAATGAGCAGTTCTTC.

This clonotype was counted ten times or more. V usage is TRBV6-2 or TRBV6-3 and J usage is TRBJ2-3, with 7 nucleotides matching TRBD1. This CDR3 has 15 amino acids. Germline-derived CDR1 and CDR2 are MNHEY and SVGEGT. Unmatched junction bases numbered 7, after V lost 5 bases and J lost 2 bases. CDR3 DNA: TGTGCCAGCAGTGAAACGGACAGGTCCACAGATACGCAGTATTTT. Translation gives CASSETDRSTDTQYF.

In this sample, this clonotype turned up a few times. This sequence joins TRBV29-1 and TRBJ2-2, with D hard to call. CDR3 size: 12 residues. Germline CDR1 reads SQVTM; CDR2 reads ANQGSEA. V shed 4 bases and J shed 3 bases, with 6 bases lying between them. CDR3 sequence: CSVGVYTGELFF. The CDR3 DNA is TGCAGCGTTGGAGTTTACACCGGGGAGCTGTTTTTT.

This clonotype was seen ten or more times. The V call is TRBV11-1, the J call TRBJ2-1; 7 bases fit TRBD2. Germline V gene sequence: CDR1 SGHAT, CDR2 FQDESV (reference sequence). V was clipped by 1 base and J by 12 bases; unmatched bases: 3. This CDR3 has 12 amino acids. The CDR3 DNA follows: TGTGCCAGCAGCTTAGTCCCGGGGGGGCAGTTCTTC. It yields the protein CASSLVPGGQFF.

V and J are TRBV4-3 and TRBJ2-3, with unresolved D. The CDR3 runs 13 residues. Germline V gene data show CDR1 as LGHNA and CDR2 as YSLEER. V lost 1 base to trimming and J lost 6 bases, with 8 bases between them. The chain's CDR3 is CASSQGRRDTQYF. The CDR3 bases are TGCGCCAGCAGCCAAGGACGTAGGGATACGCAGTATTTT.

This clonotype was seen a few times. V and J are TRBV7-9 and TRBJ1-1; D call uncertain. The germline V and J ends were trimmed by 7 bases and 2 bases, with 14 bases remaining between them. In germline, CDR1 is SEHNR, CDR2 FQNEAQ (reference sequence). The CDR3 is made up of 14 amino acids. CDR3 DNA: TGTGCCAGCACCCTCTCGTGGGGTAACACTGAAGCTTTCTTT. Protein sequence: CASTLSWGNTEAFF.

This clonotype was recorded many times. The chain is built from TRBV20-1 and TRBJ1-2; the D is unclear. In germline, CDR1 is DFQATT, CDR2 SNEGSKA (reference sequence). V was shortened by 3 bases and J by 7 bases, with 12 bases between the two germline ends. This CDR3 has 12 amino acids. The CDR3 loop reads CSASSRGSGYTF. The CDR3 bases are TGCAGTGCTAGTTCCCGGGGTAGTGGCTACACCTTC.

This sequence joins TRBV12-3 or TRBV12-4 and TRBJ1-5; D uncertain. V was trimmed by 6 bases and J by 4 bases, leaving 7 bases between them. CDR3 length: 12 amino acids. The CDR3 protein is CASSRTNQPQHF. The CDR3 DNA follows: TGTGCCAGCAGCCGCACTAATCAGCCCCAGCATTTT.

V and J are TRBV4-3 and TRBJ2-1, with 8 positions matching TRBD1. Trimming at V came to 2 bases and at J to 9 bases, leaving 15 bases not matched to a gene. The CDR3 runs 17 residues. Germline CDR1 LGHNA, CDR2 YSLEER. For the CDR3, the DNA is TGCGCCAGCAGCCAAATAGGTCCCGGCAGGCAGGGGGCTGAGCAGTTCTTC. Translated, it gives CASSQIGPGRQGAEQFF.

Many counts were recorded for this clonotype. The chain couples TRBV27 to TRBJ2-7, with D possibly matching TRBD2 (6 bases). The V end was cut by 5 bases, the J end by 2 bases, with 16 bases between. This CDR3 is 15 amino acids long. Germline CDR1 and CDR2: MNHEY and SMNVEV (reference sequence). The CDR3: CASSTRLGYPYEQYF. The CDR3 DNA is TGTGCCAGCAGTACTCGACTAGGATATCCCTACGAGCAGTACTTC.

This clonotype has just a few counts. The gene calls are TRBV20-1 and TRBJ2-5; D unresolved. V was clipped by 3 bases and J by 7 bases, with 9 bases between them. CDR1 DFQATT and CDR2 SNEGSKA come from the germline V gene (reference sequence). There are 11 residues in the CDR3. The CDR3 DNA reads TGCAGTGCTAGGGGTCGGTTGACCCAGTACTTC. Its translation: CSARGRLTQYF.

This clonotype came up many times. The chain uses TRBV11-3 and TRBJ1-1, with D unclear. The CDR3 runs 13 residues. Germline V gene lookup returns CDR1 SGHNT and CDR2 YENEEA. Between the trimmed V and J ends, which lost 7 bases and 1 base, there was a span of 10 bases. CDR3: CASITTGNTEAFF. In nucleotides, the CDR3 is TGTGCCAGCATCACGACGGGGAACACTGAAGCTTTCTTT.